A selection of T cell receptor beta chains follows, all from one sample in a study of blood T cells in healthy people across ages. Via MiXCR, TCRdb re-called the 5' RACE reads, giving one row per CDR3 protein. The table records approximately 360,000 distinct CDR3 sequences, roughly half of them present only once. The sample comprised blood. All receptors come from a man aged 55-75 years in good health. The CDR3 runs from the conserved cysteine through the conserved F or W. The D gene is left open where the match is weak. Clone size is not always given. Where it is, it says once, few, many or a class for expanded clones.

j_gene | abundance | d_gene | v_gene | CDR3nt | CDR3aa
TRBJ2-1 | once | NA | TRBV7-2 | TGTGCCAGCAGCTTCTGGGGTGAGCAGTTCTTC | CASSFWGEQFF
TRBJ2-7 | NA | NA | TRBV4-1 | TGCGCCAGCAGCCAAGATCTTGGCTTCAGCTACGAGCAGTACTTC | CASSQDLGFSYEQYF
TRBJ2-5 | few | NA | TRBV12-3/TRBV12-4 | TGTGCCAGCAGTTTGAAGGGCTCAGCCACCGGGGGGACCCAGTACTTC | CASSLKGSATGGTQYF
TRBJ2-7 | few | TRBD1 | TRBV20-1 | TGCAGTGCCGAGGGACAGGGTCATTCATACGAGCAGTACTTC | CSAEGQGHSYEQYF
TRBJ2-4 | NA | TRBD2 | TRBV29-1 | TGCAGCATAAGGACTCTATCGGCGGGGGAGCAGTACTTC | CSIRTLSAGEQYF
TRBJ1-6 | few | NA | TRBV5-1 | TGCGCCAGCAGCCTACGGGACTCTAATTCACCCCTCCACTTT | CASSLRDSNSPLHF
TRBJ1-1 | NA | TRBD1 | TRBV6-5 | TGTGCCAGCAGAACTGGACAGGAGATGAACACTGAAGCTTTCTTT | CASRTGQEMNTEAFF
TRBJ2-5 | NA | NA | TRBV6-5 | TGTGCCAGCGGATGGGAGACCCAGTACTTC | CASGWETQYF
TRBJ1-2 | NA | NA | TRBV14 | TGTGCCAGCAGCCAAGATTTTGCCGGGCACTATGGCTACACCTTC | CASSQDFAGHYGYTF
TRBJ2-5 | NA | TRBD2 | TRBV7-2 | TGTGCCAGCAGCCTACGGACTAGCGGGGGGACAAGGAAGGAGACCCAGTACTTC | CASSLRTSGGTRKETQYF
TRBJ2-5 | NA | NA | TRBV28 | TGTGCCAGCAAGACCGCACAAGAGACCCAGTACTTC | CASKTAQETQYF
TRBJ1-1 | NA | NA | TRBV29-1 | TGCAGCGTTCGCCCAGGCAGCCTGAACACTGAAGCTTTCTTT | CSVRPGSLNTEAFF
TRBJ2-7 | many | NA | TRBV20-1 | TGCAGTGCTAGAGAAGCCCAGGGAGGGGGGCACGAGCAGTACTTC | CSAREAQGGGHEQYF
TRBJ1-2 | few | NA | TRBV7-2 | TGTGCCAGCAGCCTCCAGACGCTAGGCTACACCTTC | CASSLQTLGYTF
TRBJ2-7 | few | TRBD1 | TRBV28 | TGTGCCAGCAGTCCCAGGGGGTTACACGAGCAGTACTTC | CASSPRGLHEQYF
TRBJ2-7 | NA | TRBD1 | TRBV11-2 | TGTGCCAGCAGCTTAGATCAAAGGACAGGGTCCTACGAGCAGTACTTC | CASSLDQRTGSYEQYF
TRBJ2-3 | NA | NA | TRBV4-3 | TGCGCCAGCAGCCAAGAGCCGCCCCCCCTACTCGGAATGAACACAGATACGCAGTATTTT | CASSQEPPPLLGMNTDTQYF
TRBJ2-7 | NA | TRBD1 | TRBV11-1 | TGTGCCAGCAGCGAGGCCGGGACAGGCCGAACCTACGAGCAGTACTTC | CASSEAGTGRTYEQYF
TRBJ1-5 | NA | NA | TRBV6-6 | TGTGCCAGCAGGGTAGACCAGCCCCAGCATTTT | CASRVDQPQHF
TRBJ2-5 | NA | TRBD2 | TRBV10-1 | TGCGCCAGCAGTGAGGTTTCCGGGACTAGCGCCGAGGGAGAGCAGTACTTC | CASSEVSGTSAEGEQYF
TRBJ1-2 | NA | TRBD1 | TRBV2 | TGTGCCAGCAGTGAACTGCCGGGACAGGGAGTGATTAACTATGGCTACACCTTC | CASSELPGQGVINYGYTF
TRBJ2-3 | few | NA | TRBV28 | TGTGCCAGCAGCCGAGCAGGGGGGGGGACAGATACGCAGTATTTT | CASSRAGGGTDTQYF
TRBJ2-7 | few | TRBD2 | TRBV29-1 | TGCAGCCCCCGAGCGGGAGGGGTCTACGAGCAGTACTTC | CSPRAGGVYEQYF
TRBJ2-3 | NA | TRBD2 | TRBV4-2 | TGTGCCAGCAGCCCTAGAGCGGGGGGGCCGTCAGATACGCAGTATTTT | CASSPRAGGPSDTQYF
TRBJ2-7 | NA | NA | TRBV27 | TGTGCCAGCAGTTTTTCTATAGGTAGGGACTCAGGCGAGCAGTACTTC | CASSFSIGRDSGEQYF
TRBJ2-7 | NA | TRBD2 | TRBV27 | TGTGCCAGCAGTCTTTCCGGGACTAGCGGCTACGAGCAGTACTTC | CASSLSGTSGYEQYF
TRBJ2-7 | NA | TRBD1 | TRBV7-8 | TGTGCCAGCAGCTTACCAAGGACAGGGGCGACGAAATACGAGCAGTACTTC | CASSLPRTGATKYEQYF
TRBJ2-5 | NA | TRBD2 | TRBV20-1 | TGCAGTGCCAGACTTAGCGGGACTCGGTGGTACTTC | CSARLSGTRWYF
TRBJ2-5 | NA | TRBD2 | TRBV29-1 | TGCAGCGTTCAAGGGAGGGAGACGCGGGAGACCCAGTACTTC | CSVQGRETRETQYF
TRBJ2-3 | NA | NA | TRBV7-8 | TGTGCCAGCAGCTTAGAGCACAGTACAGATACGCAGTATTTT | CASSLEHSTDTQYF
TRBJ2-1 | NA | TRBD2 | TRBV12-3/TRBV12-4 | TGTGCCAGCAGTCAATCTAGCGGGGGGGACAATGAGCAGTTCTTC | CASSQSSGGDNEQFF
TRBJ2-1 | NA | TRBD2 | TRBV9 | TGTGCCAGCAGCTTTGCAACGTCGTATGGGACTAGCGGGAGTGGCAATGAGCAGTTCTTC | CASSFATSYGTSGSGNEQFF
TRBJ1-2 | NA | TRBD1 | TRBV29-1 | TGCAGCGTTGAAGACCCACAGGGGGCGGGTGGCTACACCTTC | CSVEDPQGAGGYTF
TRBJ1-2 | NA | NA | TRBV6-5 | TGTGCCAGCAGAGGGGCAGGAGAGATATACAATGGCTACACCTTC | CASRGAGEIYNGYTF
TRBJ2-7 | NA | NA | TRBV9 | TGTGCCAGCAGCGGGGATATAGGGCGATACGAGCAGTACTTC | CASSGDIGRYEQYF
TRBJ2-7 | many | TRBD1 | TRBV20-1 | TGCAGTGCTAGGCCATCGGGACAGGGTGACGAGCAGTACTTC | CSARPSGQGDEQYF
TRBJ1-1 | NA | NA | TRBV20-1 | TGCAGTGCCCCCCCGGGACGTCTGAACACTGAAGCTTTCTTT | CSAPPGRLNTEAFF
TRBJ2-7 | once | NA | TRBV12-3/TRBV12-4 | TGTGCCAGCCAAGATGGGGGCGGCCCCTACGAGCAGTACTTC | CASQDGGGPYEQYF
TRBJ2-3 | NA | NA | TRBV5-1 | TGCGCCAGCAGGGAACGGGCCAGTAGCACAGATACGCAGTATTTT | CASRERASSTDTQYF
TRBJ1-2 | NA | NA | TRBV20-1 | TGCAGTGCTAGAGAGGCGGGGACCGGTGGCTACACCTTC | CSAREAGTGGYTF
TRBJ1-1 | NA | NA | TRBV11-1 | TGTGCCAGCAGCTTGTTGAGGCGACGTGACACTGAAGCTTTCTTT | CASSLLRRRDTEAFF
TRBJ2-5 | NA | TRBD1 | TRBV20-1 | TGCAGTGTCTCGGACAGGGAGACCCAGTACTTC | CSVSDRETQYF
TRBJ2-7 | few | TRBD1 | TRBV29-1 | TGCAGCGTGCCCGGACAGGGCAAGTACGAGCAGTACTTC | CSVPGQGKYEQYF
TRBJ2-1 | NA | NA | TRBV18 | TGTGCCAGCTCACCTCAGGGTTTGGATGAGCAGTTCTTC | CASSPQGLDEQFF
TRBJ2-5 | NA | NA | TRBV4-2 | TGTGCCAGCAGCCAAGAAGGCCACCAGTATGAGCAGTACTTC | CASSQEGHQYEQYF
TRBJ2-3 | NA | TRBD1 | TRBV18 | TGTGCCAGCTCACTCCGGGACAGGCCCACAGATACGCAGTATTTT | CASSLRDRPTDTQYF
TRBJ2-2 | once | TRBD1 | TRBV5-1 | TGCGCCAGCAGATCTCGGACAGGGGAGACCGGGGAGCTGTTTTTT | CASRSRTGETGELFF
TRBJ2-5 | NA | TRBD1 | TRBV24-1 | TGTGCCACCAGTGACCACCCGAGGACAGGGGGAGCGAAGACCCAGTACTTC | CATSDHPRTGGAKTQYF
TRBJ2-7 | few | TRBD2 | TRBV12-3/TRBV12-4 | TGTGCCAGCAAAACCGGGACTAGCTATAATAGGCAGTACTTC | CASKTGTSYNRQYF